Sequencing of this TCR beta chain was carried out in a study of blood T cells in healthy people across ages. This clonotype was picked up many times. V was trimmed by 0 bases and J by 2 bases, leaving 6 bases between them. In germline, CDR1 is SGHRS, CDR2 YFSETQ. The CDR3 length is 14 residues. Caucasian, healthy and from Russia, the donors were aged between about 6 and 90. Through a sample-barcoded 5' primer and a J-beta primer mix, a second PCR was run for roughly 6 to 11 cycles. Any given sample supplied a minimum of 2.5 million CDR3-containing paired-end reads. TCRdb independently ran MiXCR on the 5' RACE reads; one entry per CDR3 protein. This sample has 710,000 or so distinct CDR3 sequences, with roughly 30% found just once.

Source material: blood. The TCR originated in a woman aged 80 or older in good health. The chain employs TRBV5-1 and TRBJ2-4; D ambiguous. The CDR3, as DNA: TGCGCCAGCAGCTTGGAAGGGACCAAAAACATTCAGTACTTC. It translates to CASSLEGTKNIQYF.